This T cell receptor beta chain was identified in a study of T cells in Graves' hyperthyroidism and ophthalmopathy. Study results and limitations: Peripheral blood also featured most of the thyroid clonotypes expanded above 0.001.

Authors of the study amplified TCR beta CDR3 regions from RNA transcripts. Initially, a first-round RT-PCR of the TCR CDR3 employed the HTBI primer set. TCRdb re-derived calls from the multiplex PCR reads in MiXCR, one entry per CDR3 protein. This sample has hundreds of thousands of distinct CDR3 sequences; approximately 42% occur once, and the top ten carry 6.5% to 9%. Concerning this clonotype itself: The antigen remains undetermined.

Any patient presenting with uncontrolled infection, other autoimmune disease, pregnancy or lactation was left out. Trimming removed 6 bases from V and 3 bases from J; junction bases left unmatched: 12. Germline V gene lookup returns CDR1 SNHLY and CDR2 FYNNEI. CDR3 length: 18 residues. The origin of this receptor is an adult man with Graves' disease, either hyperthyroidism or ophthalmopathy (not recorded which). The chain combines TRBV2 with TRBJ2-2, with 11 bases lining up with TRBD2. The sample comprised peripheral blood or thyroid tissue (not recorded which). The chain's CDR3 is CASREIAGGPADTGELFF. The CDR3, as DNA: TGTGCCAGCAGAGAGATAGCGGGAGGGCCCGCCGACACCGGGGAGCTGTTTTTT. Full variable domain (outside the CDR3, taken from reference TRBV2 and TRBJ2-2): EPEVTQTPSHQVTQMGQEVILRCVPISNHLYFYWYRQILGQKVEFLVSFYNNEISEKSEIFDDQFSVERPDGSNFTLKIRSTKLEDSAMYFCASREIAGGPADTGELFFGEGSRLTVL.